The next 4 T cell receptor beta chains were all read from a single sample in a study of CD8 T cells in ankylosing spondylitis. TCRdb recomputed calls from the 5' RACE reads with MiXCR, one row per CDR3 protein. The table has about 130,000 distinct CDR3 sequences, approximately 7.3% seen once. The sequencing input was blood, either unsorted or a sorted T cell fraction (not recorded which). The receptor source for this set is a female donor with ankylosing spondylitis or in good health (not recorded which).

This clonotype was found many times. The CDR3 region is CASSEVGVDSPLHF. The CDR3 coding sequence is TGTGCCAGCAGTGAAGTAGGGGTGGACTCACCCCTCCACTTT. The chain links TRBV25-1 to TRBJ1-6; weak D call: TRBD1 (5 bases). This CDR3 is built from 14 residues. The germline V gene has CDR1 MGHDK and CDR2 SYGVNS. Deletions cut 2 bases from V and 10 bases from J, with 12 bases between.

This clonotype was detected ten times or more. The CDR3 is CSAKTSSGAYTDTQYF. The CDR3, as DNA: TGCAGTGCTAAAACCTCTAGCGGGGCCTACACAGATACGCAGTATTTT. The chain links TRBV20-1 to TRBJ2-3; 9 bases are a match to TRBD2. Germline V lookup: CDR1 DFQATT, CDR2 SNEGSKA (reference sequence). The CDR3 length is 16 residues. Losses at the gene ends were 4 bases for V and 2 bases for J; bases not matched to a gene: 10.

The genes are TRBV5-1 and TRBJ2-3; a weak D match, TRBD2 (5 bases). The CDR3 spans 14 residues. Trimming pared 4 bases from V and 6 bases from J, leaving 15 bases between. The V gene's germline CDR1 is SGHRS and CDR2 YFSETQ. The CDR3 DNA reads as TGCGCCAGCAGCCAGGTGGTAGCGCGGGATACGCAGTATTTT. It specifies CASSQVVARDTQYF.

This clonotype was found many times. The chain joins TRBV5-1 to TRBJ1-2, with TRBD1 as a possible D gene (5 bases). The CDR3 totals 12 residues. Germline V lookup: CDR1 SGHRS, CDR2 YFSETQ. Trimming pared 6 bases from V and 7 bases from J, leaving 13 bases between. The CDR3 loop is CASNSRGAGYTF. The DNA of the CDR3 is TGCGCCAGCAACTCGAGGGGAGCTGGCTACACCTTC.